This T cell receptor (beta chain) came from a study of PD-1 blockade in classical Hodgkin lymphoma. Indicated time point: cycle 4 day 1 (C4D1), after 6 weeks of nivolumab. Each patient experienced a relapse that followed autologous stem cell transplantation, and brentuximab vedotin exposure varied. CDR1 and CDR2 (germline): MGHDK, SYGVNS. V was cut by 1 base and J by 3 bases, with 10 bases left in between. This CDR3 spans 14 amino acids. Regarding the study as a whole: Similar baseline diversity was found in complete responders and newly diagnosed patients.

On this clone: Its antigen is still unknown.

Measured with immunoSEQ multiplex PCR; TCRdb has only the in-frame clones, and not every one. The data show more than 40,000 clones, around 69% seen once. The source material was peripheral blood mononuclear cells (PBMCs), sampled before the fourth cycle of nivolumab. This TCR derives from a human donor with classical Hodgkin lymphoma. This chain uses TRBV25-1 with TRBJ2-7; D gene uncertain. The CDR3 protein is CASSEFGRDYEQYF. CDR3 DNA: TGTGCCAGCAGTGAATTCGGCAGAGACTACGAGCAGTACTTC.